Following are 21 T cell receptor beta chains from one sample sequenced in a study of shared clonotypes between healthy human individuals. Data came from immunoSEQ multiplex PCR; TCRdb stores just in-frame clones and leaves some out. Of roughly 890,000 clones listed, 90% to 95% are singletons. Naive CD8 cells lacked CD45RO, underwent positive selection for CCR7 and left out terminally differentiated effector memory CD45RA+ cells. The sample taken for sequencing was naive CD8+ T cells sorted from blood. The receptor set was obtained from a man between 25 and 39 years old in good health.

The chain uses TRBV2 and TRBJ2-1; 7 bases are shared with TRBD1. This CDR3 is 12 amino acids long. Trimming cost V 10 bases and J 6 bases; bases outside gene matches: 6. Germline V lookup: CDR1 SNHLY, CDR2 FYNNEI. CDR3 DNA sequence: TGTGCCACTCCGACAGGGATCAATGAGCAGTTCTTC. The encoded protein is CATPTGINEQFF.

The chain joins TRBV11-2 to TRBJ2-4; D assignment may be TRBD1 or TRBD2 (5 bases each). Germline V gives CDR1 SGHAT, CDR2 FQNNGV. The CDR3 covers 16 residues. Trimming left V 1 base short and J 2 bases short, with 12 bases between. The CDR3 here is CASSLGGWVPKNIQYF. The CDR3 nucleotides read TGTGCCAGCAGCTTAGGGGGGTGGGTACCCAAAAACATTCAGTACTTC.

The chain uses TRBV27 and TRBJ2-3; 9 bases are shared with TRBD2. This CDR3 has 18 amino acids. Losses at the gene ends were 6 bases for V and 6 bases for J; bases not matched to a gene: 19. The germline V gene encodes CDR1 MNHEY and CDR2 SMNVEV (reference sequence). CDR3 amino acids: CASSSLRVSGSSTDTQYF. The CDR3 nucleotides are TGTGCCAGCAGCTCCCTTCGGGTTAGCGGGAGTTCAACGGATACGCAGTATTTT.

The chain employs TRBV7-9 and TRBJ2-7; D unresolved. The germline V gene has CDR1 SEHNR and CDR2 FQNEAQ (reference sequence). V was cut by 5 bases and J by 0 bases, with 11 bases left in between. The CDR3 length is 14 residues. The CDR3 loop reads CASSPIDLSYEQYF. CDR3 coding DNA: TGTGCCAGCAGCCCCATAGACCTCTCCTACGAGCAGTACTTC.

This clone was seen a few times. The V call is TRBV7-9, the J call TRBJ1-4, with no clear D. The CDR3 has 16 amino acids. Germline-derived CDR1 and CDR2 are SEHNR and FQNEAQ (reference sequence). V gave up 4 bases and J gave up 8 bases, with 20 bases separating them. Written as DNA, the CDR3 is TGTGCCAGCAGCTCCGACGAGGAAAGTAAAAGGGAAAAACTGTTTTTT. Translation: CASSSDEESKREKLFF.

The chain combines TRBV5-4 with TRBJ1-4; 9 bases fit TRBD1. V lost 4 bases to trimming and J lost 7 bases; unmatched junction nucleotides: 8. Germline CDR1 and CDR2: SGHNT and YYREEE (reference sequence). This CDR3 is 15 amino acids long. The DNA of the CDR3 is TGTGCCAGCAGCCCGGACAGGGGTTTAGGTGAAAAACTGTTTTTT. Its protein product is CASSPDRGLGEKLFF.

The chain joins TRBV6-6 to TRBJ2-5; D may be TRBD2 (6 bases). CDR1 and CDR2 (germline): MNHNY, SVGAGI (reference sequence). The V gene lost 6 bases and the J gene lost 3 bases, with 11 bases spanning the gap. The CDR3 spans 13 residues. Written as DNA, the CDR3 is TGTGCCAGCAGGAACGGGAGCAAAGAGACCCAGTACTTC. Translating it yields CASRNGSKETQYF.

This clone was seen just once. This CDR3 reads CASSIGSSSSSYNEQFF. The CDR3 DNA is TGTGCCAGTAGTATAGGCTCTAGCTCCAGCTCCTACAATGAGCAGTTCTTC. This chain uses TRBV19 with TRBJ2-1, with D possibly being TRBD2 (5 bases). The CDR3 contains 17 residues. Germline V gene sequence: CDR1 LNHDA, CDR2 SQIVND (reference sequence). Trimming removed 1 base from V and 0 bases from J, with 13 bases in between.

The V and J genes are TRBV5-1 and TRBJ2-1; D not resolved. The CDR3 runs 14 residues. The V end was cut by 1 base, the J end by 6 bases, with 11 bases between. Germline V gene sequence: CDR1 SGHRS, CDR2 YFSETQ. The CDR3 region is CASSLKGRSNEQFF. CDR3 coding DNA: TGCGCCAGCAGCTTGAAAGGGCGGTCCAATGAGCAGTTCTTC.

CDR3 coding DNA: TGTGCCAGCAGCTTAGTCATGCGACAGGGGATTCACGAGCAGTACTTC. Its translation is CASSLVMRQGIHEQYF. The chain has TRBV7-2 and TRBJ2-7; TRBD1 aligns across 8 bases. With V trimmed by 1 base and J by 5 bases, 10 bases remained unmatched. The CDR3 is made up of 16 amino acids. Germline V CDR1 and CDR2: SGHTA, FQGNSA.

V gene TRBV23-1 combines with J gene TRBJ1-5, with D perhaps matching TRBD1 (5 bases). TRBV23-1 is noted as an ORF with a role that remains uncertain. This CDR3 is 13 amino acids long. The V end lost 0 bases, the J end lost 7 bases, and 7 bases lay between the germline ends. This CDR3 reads CASSQSGGQPQHF. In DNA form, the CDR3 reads TGCGCCAGCAGTCAATCCGGGGGACAGCCCCAGCATTTT.

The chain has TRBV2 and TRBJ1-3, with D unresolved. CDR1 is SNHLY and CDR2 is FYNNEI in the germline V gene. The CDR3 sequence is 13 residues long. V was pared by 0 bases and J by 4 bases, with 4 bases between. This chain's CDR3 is CASSEARGNTIYF. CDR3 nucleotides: TGTGCCAGCAGTGAAGCACGAGGAAACACCATATATTTT.

CDR3 sequence reads: CASREPLAGDTGELFF. CDR3 nucleotides: TGTGCCAGCAGGGAACCACTAGCGGGAGACACCGGGGAGCTGTTTTTT. V is TRBV2 and J is TRBJ2-2, with 11 bases lining up with TRBD2. With 6 bases clipped from V and 3 bases from J, the junction kept 6 bases outside the gene matches. Germline V gene sequence: CDR1 SNHLY, CDR2 FYNNEI. This CDR3 has 16 residues.

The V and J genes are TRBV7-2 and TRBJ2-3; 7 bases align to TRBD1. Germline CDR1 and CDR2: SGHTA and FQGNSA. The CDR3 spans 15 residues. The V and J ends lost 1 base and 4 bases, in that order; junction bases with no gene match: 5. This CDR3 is CASSLVGRGPDTQYF. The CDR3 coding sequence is TGTGCCAGCAGCTTAGTGGGTAGGGGGCCAGATACGCAGTATTTT.

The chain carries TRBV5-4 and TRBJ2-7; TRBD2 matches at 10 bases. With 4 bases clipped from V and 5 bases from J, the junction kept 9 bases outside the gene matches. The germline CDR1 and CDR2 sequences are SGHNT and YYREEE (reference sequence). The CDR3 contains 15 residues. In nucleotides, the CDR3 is TGTGCCAGCAGCCCTTGGGCTAGCGGGAGTAACGAGCAGTACTTC. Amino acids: CASSPWASGSNEQYF.

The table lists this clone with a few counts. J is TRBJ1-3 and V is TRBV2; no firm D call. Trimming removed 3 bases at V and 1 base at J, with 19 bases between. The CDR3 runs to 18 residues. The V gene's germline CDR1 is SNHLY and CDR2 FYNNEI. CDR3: CASSDGSWAQVSGNTIYF. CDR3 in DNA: TGTGCCAGCAGTGACGGTAGCTGGGCTCAAGTTTCTGGAAACACCATATATTTT.

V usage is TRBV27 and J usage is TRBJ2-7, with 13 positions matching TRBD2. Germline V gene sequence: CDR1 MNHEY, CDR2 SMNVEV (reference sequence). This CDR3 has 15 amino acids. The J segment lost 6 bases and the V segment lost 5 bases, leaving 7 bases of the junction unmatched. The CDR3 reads CASSTGLAGAGEQYF. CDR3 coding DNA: TGTGCCAGCAGTACCGGACTAGCGGGAGCGGGCGAGCAGTACTTC.

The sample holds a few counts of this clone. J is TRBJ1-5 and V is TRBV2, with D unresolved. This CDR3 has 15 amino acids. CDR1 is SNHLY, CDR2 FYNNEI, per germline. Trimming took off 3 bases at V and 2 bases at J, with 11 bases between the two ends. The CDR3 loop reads CASSESPGRNQPQHF. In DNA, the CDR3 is TGTGCCAGCAGTGAGTCCCCGGGCCGCAATCAGCCCCAGCATTTT.

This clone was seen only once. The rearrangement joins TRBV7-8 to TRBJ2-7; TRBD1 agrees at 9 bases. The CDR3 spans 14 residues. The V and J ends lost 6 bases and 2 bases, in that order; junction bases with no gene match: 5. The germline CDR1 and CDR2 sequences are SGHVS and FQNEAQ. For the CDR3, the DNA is TGTGCCAGCAGGCCGCGGGACAGGGCCTACGAGCAGTACTTC. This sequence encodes CASRPRDRAYEQYF.

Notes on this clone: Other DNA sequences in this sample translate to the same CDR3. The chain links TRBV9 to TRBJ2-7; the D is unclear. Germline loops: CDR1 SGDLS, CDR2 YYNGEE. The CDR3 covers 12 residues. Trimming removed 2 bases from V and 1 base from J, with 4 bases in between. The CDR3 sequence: CASSVGSYEQYF. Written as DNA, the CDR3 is TGTGCCAGCAGCGTTGGATCCTACGAGCAGTACTTC.

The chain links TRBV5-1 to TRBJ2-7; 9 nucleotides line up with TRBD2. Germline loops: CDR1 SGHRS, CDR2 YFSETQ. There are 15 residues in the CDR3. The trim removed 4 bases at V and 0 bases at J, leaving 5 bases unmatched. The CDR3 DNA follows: TGCGCCAGCAGCGAATTTAGCGGGAGCTCCTACGAGCAGTACTTC. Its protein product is CASSEFSGSSYEQYF.